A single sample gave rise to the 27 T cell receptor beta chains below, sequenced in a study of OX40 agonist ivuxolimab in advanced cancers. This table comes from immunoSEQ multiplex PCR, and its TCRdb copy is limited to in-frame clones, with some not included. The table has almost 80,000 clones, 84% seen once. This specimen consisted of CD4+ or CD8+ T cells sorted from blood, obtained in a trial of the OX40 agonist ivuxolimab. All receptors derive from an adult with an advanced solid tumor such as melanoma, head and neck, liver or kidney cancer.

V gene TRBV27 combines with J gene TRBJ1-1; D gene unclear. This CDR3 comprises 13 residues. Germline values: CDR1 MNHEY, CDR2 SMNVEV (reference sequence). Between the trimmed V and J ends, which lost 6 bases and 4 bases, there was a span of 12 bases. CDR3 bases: TGTGCCAGCAGCGATATAGTGGGCACTGAAGCTTTCTTT. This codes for CASSDIVGTEAFF.

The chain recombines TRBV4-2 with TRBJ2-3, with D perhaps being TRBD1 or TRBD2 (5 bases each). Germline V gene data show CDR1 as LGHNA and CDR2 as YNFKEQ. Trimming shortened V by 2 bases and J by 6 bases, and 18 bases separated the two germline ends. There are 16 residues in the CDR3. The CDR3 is CASSQPRDAGADTQYF. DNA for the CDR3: TGTGCCAGCAGCCAACCTCGGGACGCCGGAGCCGATACGCAGTATTTT.

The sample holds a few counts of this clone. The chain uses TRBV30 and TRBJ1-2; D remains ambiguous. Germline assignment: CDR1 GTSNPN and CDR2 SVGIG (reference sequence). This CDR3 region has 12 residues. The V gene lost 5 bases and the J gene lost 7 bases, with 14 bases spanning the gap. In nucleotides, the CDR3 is TGTGCCTGGGGCACCTATATGGGTGGCTACACCTTC. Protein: CAWGTYMGGYTF. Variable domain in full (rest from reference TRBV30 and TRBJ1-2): SQTIHQWPATLVQPVGSPLSLECTVEGTSNPNLYWYRQAAGRGLQLLFYSVGIGQISSEVPQNLSASRPQDRQFILSSKKLLLSDSGFYLCAWGTYMGGYTFGSGTRLTVV.

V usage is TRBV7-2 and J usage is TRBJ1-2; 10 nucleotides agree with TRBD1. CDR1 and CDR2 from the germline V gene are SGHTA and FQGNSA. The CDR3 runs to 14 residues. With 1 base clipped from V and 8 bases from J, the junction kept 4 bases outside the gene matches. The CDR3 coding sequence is TGTGCCAGCAGCTTAGGCGGGACAGGGGACGGCTACACCTTC. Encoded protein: CASSLGGTGDGYTF.

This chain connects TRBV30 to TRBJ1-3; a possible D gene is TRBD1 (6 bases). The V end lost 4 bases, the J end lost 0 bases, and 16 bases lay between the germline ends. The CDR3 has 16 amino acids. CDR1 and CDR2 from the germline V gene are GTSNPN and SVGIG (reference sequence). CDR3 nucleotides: TGTGCCTGGACCTTACAGGGTTGGAACTCTGGAAACACCATATATTTT. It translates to CAWTLQGWNSGNTIYF.

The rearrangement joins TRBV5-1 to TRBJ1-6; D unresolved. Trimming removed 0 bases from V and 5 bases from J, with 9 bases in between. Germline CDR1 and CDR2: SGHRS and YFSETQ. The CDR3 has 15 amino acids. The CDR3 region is CASSLGVDNNSPLHF. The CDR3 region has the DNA TGCGCCAGCAGCTTGGGAGTGGATAATAATTCACCCCTCCACTTT.

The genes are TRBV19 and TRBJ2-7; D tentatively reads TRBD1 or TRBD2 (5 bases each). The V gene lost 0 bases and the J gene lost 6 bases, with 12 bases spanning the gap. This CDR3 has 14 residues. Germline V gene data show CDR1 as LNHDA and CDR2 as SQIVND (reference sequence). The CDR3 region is CASSIDFRGVEQYF. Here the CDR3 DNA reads TGTGCCAGTAGTATAGATTTTAGGGGAGTCGAGCAGTACTTC. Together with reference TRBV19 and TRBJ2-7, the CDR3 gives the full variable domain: DGGITQSPKYLFRKEGQNVTLSCEQNLNHDAMYWYRQDPGQGLRLIYYSQIVNDFQKGDIAEGYSVSREKKESFPLTVTSAQKNPTAFYLCASSIDFRGVEQYFGPGTRLTVT.

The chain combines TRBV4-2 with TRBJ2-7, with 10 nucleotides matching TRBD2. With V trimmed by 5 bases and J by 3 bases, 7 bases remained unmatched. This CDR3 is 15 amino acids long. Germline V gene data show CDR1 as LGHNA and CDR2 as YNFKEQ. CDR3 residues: CASSSLSGGHYEQYF. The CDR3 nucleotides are TGTGCCAGCAGCTCCCTTAGCGGGGGGCACTACGAGCAGTACTTC.

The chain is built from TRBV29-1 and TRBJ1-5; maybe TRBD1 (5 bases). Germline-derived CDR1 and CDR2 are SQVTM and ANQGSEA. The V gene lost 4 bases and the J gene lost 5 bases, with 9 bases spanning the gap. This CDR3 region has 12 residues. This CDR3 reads CSVGSRDQPQHF. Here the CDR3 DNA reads TGCAGCGTTGGATCCAGGGATCAGCCCCAGCATTTT.

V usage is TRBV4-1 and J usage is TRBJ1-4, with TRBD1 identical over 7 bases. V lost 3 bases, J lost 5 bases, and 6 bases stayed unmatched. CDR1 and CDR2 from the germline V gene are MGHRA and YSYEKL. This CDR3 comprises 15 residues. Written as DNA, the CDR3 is TGCGCCAGCAGCCAGACCGGGACAGAGAATGAAAAACTGTTTTTT. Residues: CASSQTGTENEKLFF.

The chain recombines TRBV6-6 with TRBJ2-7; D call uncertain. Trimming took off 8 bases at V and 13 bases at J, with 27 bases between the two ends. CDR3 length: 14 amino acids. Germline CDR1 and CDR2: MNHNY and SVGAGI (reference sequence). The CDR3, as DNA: TGTGCCAGCGGTACCTCCCCTCTCCTAGTCGGGCTTTACTTC. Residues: CASGTSPLLVGLYF.

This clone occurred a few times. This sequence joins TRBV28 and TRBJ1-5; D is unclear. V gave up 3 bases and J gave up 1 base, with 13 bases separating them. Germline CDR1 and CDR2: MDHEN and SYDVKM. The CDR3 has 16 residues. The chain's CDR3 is CASSFIGEGSNQPQHF. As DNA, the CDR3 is TGTGCCAGCAGTTTCATTGGGGAAGGAAGCAATCAGCCCCAGCATTTT.

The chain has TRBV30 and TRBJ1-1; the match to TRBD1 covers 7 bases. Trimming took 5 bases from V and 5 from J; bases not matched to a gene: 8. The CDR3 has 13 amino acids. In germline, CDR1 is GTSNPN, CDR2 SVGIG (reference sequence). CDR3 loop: CAWLPAGGTEAFF. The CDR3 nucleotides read TGTGCCTGGTTGCCCGCAGGGGGGACTGAAGCTTTCTTT. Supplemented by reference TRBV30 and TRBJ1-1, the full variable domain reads SQTIHQWPATLVQPVGSPLSLECTVEGTSNPNLYWYRQAAGRGLQLLFYSVGIGQISSEVPQNLSASRPQDRQFILSSKKLLLSDSGFYLCAWLPAGGTEAFFGQGTRLTVV.

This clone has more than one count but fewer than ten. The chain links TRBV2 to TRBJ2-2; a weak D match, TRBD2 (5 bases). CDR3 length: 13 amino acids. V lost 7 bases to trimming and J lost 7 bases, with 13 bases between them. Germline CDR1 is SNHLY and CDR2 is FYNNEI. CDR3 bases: TGTGCCAGCACGAAAGTAGAGGGCGGGGAGCTGTTTTTT. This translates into CASTKVEGGELFF.

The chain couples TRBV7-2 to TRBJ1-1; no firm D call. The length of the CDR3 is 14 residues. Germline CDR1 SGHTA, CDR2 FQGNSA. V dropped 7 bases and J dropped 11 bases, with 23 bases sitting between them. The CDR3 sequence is CASTLNSRVVGAFF. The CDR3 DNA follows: TGTGCCAGCACCCTAAACTCGCGGGTGGTAGGGGCTTTCTTT.

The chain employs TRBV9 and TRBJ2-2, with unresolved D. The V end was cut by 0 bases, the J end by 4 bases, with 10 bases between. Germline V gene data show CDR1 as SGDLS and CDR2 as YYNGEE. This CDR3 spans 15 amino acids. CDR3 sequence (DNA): TGTGCCAGCAGCGTAGGGTCTGGTCTCACCGGGGAGCTGTTTTTT. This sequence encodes CASSVGSGLTGELFF.

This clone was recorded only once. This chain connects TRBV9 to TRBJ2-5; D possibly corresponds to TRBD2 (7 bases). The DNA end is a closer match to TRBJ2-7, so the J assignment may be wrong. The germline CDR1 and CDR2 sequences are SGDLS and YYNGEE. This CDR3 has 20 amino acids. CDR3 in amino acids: CASSASGVSRRGLGFHEQYF. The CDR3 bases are TGTGCCAGCAGCGCCTCCGGGGTGAGTCGGCGGGGGCTTGGGTTTCACGAGCAGTACTTC.

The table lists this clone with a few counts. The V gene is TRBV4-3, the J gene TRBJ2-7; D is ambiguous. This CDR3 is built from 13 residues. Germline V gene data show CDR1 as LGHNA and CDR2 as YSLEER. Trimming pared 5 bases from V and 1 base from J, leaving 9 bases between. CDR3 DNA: TGCGCCAGCAGCTTGGCCGATTCCTACGAGCAGTACTTC. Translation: CASSLADSYEQYF.

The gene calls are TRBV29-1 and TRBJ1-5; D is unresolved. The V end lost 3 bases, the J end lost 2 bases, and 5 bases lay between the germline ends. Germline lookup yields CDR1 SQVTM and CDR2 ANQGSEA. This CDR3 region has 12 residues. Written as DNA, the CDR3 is TGCAGCGTTGACGACGGCAATCAGCCCCAGCATTTT. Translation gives CSVDDGNQPQHF.

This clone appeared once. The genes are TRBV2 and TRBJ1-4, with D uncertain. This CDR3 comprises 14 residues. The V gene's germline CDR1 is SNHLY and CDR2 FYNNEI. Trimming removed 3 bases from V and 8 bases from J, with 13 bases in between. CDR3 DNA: TGTGCCAGCAGTGACCGGGTCCAACAGGAAAAACTGTTTTTT. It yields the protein CASSDRVQQEKLFF.

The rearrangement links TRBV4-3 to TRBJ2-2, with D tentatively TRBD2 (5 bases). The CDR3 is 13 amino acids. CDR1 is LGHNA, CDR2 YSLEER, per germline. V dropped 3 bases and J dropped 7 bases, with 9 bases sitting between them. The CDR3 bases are TGCGCCAGCAGCCAGGAAGGAGGCGGGGAGCTGTTTTTT. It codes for CASSQEGGGELFF.

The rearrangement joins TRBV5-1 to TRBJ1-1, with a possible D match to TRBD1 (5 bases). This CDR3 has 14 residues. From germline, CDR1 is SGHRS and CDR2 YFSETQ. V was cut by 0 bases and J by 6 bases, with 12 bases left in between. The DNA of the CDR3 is TGCGCCAGCAGCTTGGGACAGATGGTGGCTGAAGCTTTCTTT. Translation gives CASSLGQMVAEAFF.

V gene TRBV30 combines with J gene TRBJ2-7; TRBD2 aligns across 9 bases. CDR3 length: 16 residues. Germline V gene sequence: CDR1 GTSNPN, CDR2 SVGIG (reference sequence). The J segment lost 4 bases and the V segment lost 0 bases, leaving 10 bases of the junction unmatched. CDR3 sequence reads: CAWSVAAGLAFYEQYF. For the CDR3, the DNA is TGTGCCTGGAGTGTAGCCGCGGGACTAGCCTTTTACGAGCAGTACTTC.

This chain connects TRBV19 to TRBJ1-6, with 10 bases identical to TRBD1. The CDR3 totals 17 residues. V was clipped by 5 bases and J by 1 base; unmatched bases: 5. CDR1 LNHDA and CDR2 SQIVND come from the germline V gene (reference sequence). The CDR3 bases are TGTGCCAGTAGTTCCCGGGACAGGGGTTCCTATAATTCACCCCTCCACTTT. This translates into CASSSRDRGSYNSPLHF. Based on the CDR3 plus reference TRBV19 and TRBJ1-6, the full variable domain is DGGITQSPKYLFRKEGQNVTLSCEQNLNHDAMYWYRQDPGQGLRLIYYSQIVNDFQKGDIAEGYSVSREKKESFPLTVTSAQKNPTAFYLCASSSRDRGSYNSPLHFGNGTRLTVT.

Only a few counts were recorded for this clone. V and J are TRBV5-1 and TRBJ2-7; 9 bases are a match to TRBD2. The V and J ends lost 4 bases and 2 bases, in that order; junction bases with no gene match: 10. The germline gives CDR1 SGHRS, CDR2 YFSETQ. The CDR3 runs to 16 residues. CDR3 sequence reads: CASSPMTSGYTYEQYF. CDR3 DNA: TGCGCCAGCAGCCCTATGACTAGCGGTTATACCTACGAGCAGTACTTC.

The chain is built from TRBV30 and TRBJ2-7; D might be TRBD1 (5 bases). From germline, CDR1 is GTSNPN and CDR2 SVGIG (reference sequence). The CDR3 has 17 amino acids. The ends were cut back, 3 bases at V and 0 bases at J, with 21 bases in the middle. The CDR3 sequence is CAWSQDAWGLSSYEQYF. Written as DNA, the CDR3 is TGTGCCTGGAGCCAGGATGCTTGGGGCTTAAGCTCCTACGAGCAGTACTTC.

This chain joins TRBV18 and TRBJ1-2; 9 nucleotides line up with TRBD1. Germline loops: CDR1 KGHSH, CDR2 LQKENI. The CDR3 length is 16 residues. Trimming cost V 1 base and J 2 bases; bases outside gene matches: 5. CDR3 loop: CASSPRMGQGNYGYTF. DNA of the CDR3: TGTGCCAGCTCACCACGGATGGGACAGGGAAACTATGGCTACACCTTC.